This TCR beta chain was identified in a study of T cells after yellow fever vaccination. As for the study in general: The fractions with low cell numbers were processed using SMART-Seq v4 Ultra Low Input. Study-wide results and caveats: Post-booster repertoires again held most primary-vaccination clones (just under 97% CD4, roughly 89% CD8).

Production of TCR cDNA was by 5'RACE template switching, which also added a universal primer site and UMIs. MiXCR was run by TCRdb on the 5' RACE reads, yielding one entry per CDR3 protein. The table records about 630,000 distinct CDR3 sequences, around an eighth of them present only once. V lost 5 bases to trimming and J lost 3 bases; unmatched junction nucleotides: 8. CDR1 and CDR2 from the germline V gene are SGHTA and FQGNSA. The CDR3 has 15 amino acids. Concerning this clonotype itself: Antigen unknown.

This sequence joins TRBV7-2 and TRBJ2-7; TRBD2 agrees at 9 bases. The TCR was taken from a man aged 30 to 39 who received the YFV17D yellow fever vaccine. This material consisted of PBMCs, taken on the day of the yellow fever booster vaccination. As DNA, the CDR3 is TGTGCCAGCAGCCTGCTTAGCGGGGGATACTACGAGCAGTACTTC. As protein: CASSLLSGGYYEQYF.